This T cell receptor beta chain was captured by sequencing in a study of Ad26.COV2.S vaccination and SARS-CoV-2 variants. The CDR3 contains 15 residues. The germline CDR1 and CDR2 sequences are SGDLS and YYNGEE. Trimming took 1 base from V and 9 from J, leaving 14 bases between them. Here immunoSEQ multiplex PCR was the method, and the copy in TCRdb shows in-frame clones only, minus some. The table lists around 350,000 clones, around 90% of them singletons, with 3.9% in the top ten. Sequencing used peripheral blood, obtained after recovery from COVID-19. The genes are TRBV9 and TRBJ1-6; D call uncertain. This sequence originates from a human donor who had recovered from COVID-19. In DNA, the CDR3 is TGTGCCAGCAGCGTATCGGCAGGCACCGTTTCACCCCTCCACTTT. Residues: CASSVSAGTVSPLHF.